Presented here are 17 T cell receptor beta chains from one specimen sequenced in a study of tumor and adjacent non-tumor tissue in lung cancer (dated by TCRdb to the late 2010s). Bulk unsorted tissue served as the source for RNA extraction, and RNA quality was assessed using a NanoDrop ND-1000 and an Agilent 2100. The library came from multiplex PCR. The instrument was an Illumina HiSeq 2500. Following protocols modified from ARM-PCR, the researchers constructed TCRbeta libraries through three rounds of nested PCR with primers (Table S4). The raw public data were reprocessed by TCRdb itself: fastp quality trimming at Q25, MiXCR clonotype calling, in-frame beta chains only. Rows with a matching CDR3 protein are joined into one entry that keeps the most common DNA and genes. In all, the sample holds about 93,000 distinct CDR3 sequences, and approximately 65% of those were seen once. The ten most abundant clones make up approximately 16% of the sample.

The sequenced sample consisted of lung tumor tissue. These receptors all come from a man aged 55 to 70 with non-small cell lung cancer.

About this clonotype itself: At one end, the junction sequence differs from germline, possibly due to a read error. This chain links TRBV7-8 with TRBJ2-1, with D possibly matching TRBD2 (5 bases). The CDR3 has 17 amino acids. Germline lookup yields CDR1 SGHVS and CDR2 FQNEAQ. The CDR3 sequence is CASSLGAARTGYNEQFF. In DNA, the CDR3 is TGTGCCAGCAGCTTGGGAGCTGCCAGGACCGGCTACAATGAGCAGTTCTTT.

The CDR3 bases are TGTGCCAGCTACCGGGAAGGGTTGTCAGATACGCAGTATTTT. Encoded protein: CASYREGLSDTQYF. The genes are TRBV2 and TRBJ2-3; a possible D gene is TRBD2 (5 bases). V gave up 8 bases and J gave up 4 bases, with 16 bases separating them. This CDR3 has 14 amino acids. The germline CDR1 and CDR2 sequences are SNHLY and FYNNEI.

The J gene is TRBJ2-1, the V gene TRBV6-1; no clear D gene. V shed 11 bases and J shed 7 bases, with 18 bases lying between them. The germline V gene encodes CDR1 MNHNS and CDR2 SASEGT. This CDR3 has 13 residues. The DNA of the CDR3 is TGTGCCTGCATGGGGAAGGGCCTGAATGAGCAGTTCTTC. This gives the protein CACMGKGLNEQFF.

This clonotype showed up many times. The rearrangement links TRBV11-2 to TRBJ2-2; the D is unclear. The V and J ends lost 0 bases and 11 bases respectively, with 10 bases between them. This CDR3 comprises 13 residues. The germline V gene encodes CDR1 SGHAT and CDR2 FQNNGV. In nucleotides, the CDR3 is TGTGCCAGCAGCTTAGATAACCCCATAGAGCTGTTTTTT. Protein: CASSLDNPIELFF.

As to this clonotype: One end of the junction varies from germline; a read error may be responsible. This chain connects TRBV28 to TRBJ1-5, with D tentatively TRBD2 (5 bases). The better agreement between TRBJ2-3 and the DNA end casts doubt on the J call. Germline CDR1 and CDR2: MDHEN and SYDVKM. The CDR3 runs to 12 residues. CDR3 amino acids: CASGFGNQPQYF. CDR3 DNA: TGTGCCAGCGGTTTCGGGAATCAGCCCCAGTATTTT.

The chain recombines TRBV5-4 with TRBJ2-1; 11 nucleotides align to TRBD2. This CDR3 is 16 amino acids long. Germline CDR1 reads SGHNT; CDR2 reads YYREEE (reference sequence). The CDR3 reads CFSSPGYSSGRNKQFF. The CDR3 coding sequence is TGTTTCAGCAGCCCGGGGTACTCTAGCGGGAGGAATAAGCAGTTCTTC.

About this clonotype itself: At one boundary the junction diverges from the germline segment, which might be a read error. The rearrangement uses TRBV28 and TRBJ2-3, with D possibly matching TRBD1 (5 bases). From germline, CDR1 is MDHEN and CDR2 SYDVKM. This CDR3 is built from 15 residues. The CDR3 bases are TGTGCCAGCAGTTTAATTCAGGGTTCCACAGATATGCAGTATTTT. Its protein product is CASSLIQGSTDMQYF. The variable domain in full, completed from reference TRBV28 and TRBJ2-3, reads DVKVTQSSRYLVKRTGEKVFLECVQDMDHENMFWYRQDPGLGLRLIYFSYDVKMKEKGDIPEGYSVSREKKERFSLILESASTNQTSMYLCASSLIQGSTDMQYFGPGTRLTVL.

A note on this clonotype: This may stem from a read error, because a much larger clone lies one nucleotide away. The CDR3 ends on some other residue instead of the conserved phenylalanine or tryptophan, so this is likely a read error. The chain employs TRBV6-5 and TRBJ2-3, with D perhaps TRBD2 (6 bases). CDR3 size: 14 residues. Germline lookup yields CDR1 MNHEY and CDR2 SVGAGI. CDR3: CAGSYAGRTDTQYL. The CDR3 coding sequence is TGTGCCGGCAGTTACGCGGGGCGCACAGATACGCAGTATCTT.

The CDR3 loop is CASSRYGQTAYWSPLHF. The CDR3 coding sequence is TGTGCCAGCAGTCGTTACGGACAGACTGCCTACTGGTCACCCCTCCACTTT. The chain has TRBV12-3 or TRBV12-4 and TRBJ1-6; D is possibly TRBD1 (6 bases). The germline V and J ends were trimmed by 5 bases and 10 bases, with 24 bases remaining between them. This CDR3 has 17 residues.

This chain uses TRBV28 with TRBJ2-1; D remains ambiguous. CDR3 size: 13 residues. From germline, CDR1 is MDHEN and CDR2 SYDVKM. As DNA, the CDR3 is TGTGTGATTAGCCCTAGCTCCTACAATGAGCAGTTCTTC. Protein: CVISPSSYNEQFF.

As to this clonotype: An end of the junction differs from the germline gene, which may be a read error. Here the CDR3 reads CSSKKTGANTRELFF. In DNA, the CDR3 is TGTTCCAGCAAAAAGACGGGGGCGAACACCAGGGAGCTGTTTTTT. The gene calls are TRBV6-5 and TRBJ2-2, with D perhaps being TRBD1 or TRBD2 (6 bases each). The CDR3 extends over 15 amino acids. Germline-derived CDR1 and CDR2 are MNHEY and SVGAGI.

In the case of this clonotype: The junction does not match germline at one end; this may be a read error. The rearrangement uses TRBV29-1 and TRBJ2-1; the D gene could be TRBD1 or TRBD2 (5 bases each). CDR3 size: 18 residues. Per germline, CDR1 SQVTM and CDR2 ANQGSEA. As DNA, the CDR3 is TGCAACGTTGAAAGTCTAACGGGGACGGGTATCCCCTACAATGAGCAGTTCTTC. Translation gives CNVESLTGTGIPYNEQFF.

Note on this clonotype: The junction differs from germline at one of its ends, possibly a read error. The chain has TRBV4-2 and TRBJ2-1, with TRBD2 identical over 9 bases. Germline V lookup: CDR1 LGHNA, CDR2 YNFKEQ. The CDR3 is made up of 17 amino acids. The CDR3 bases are TGTGCCAGCAGCCTAGTTCAGCGTAGCGGGGGTCAGGATGAGCAGATCTTC. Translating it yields CASSLVQRSGGQDEQIF.

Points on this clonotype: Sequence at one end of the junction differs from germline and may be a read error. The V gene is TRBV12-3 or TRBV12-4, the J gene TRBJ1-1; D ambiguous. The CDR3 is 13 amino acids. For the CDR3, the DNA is TGCGCCAGCTGTCCAACCATGACCCCTGAAGCTTTCTTT. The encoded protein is CASCPTMTPEAFF.

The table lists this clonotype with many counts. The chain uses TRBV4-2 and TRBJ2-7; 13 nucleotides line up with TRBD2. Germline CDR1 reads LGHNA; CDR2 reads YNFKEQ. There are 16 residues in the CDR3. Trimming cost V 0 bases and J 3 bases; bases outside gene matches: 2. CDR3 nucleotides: TGTGCCAGCAGCCAAGATGGGACTAGCGGGAACTACGAGCAGTACTTC. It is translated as CASSQDGTSGNYEQYF.

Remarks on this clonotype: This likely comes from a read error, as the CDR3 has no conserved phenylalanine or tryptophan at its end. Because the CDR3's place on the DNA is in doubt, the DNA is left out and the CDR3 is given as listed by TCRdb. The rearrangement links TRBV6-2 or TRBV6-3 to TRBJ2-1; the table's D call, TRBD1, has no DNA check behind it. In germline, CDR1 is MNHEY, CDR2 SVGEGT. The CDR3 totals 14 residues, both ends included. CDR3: CASKGGVAINEQFI.

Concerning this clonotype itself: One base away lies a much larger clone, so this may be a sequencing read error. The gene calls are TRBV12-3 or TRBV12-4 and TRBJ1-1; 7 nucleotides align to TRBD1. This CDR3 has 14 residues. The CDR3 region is CASSFTGVNTEAIF. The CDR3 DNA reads TGTGCCAGCAGTTTTACAGGGGTGAACACTGAAGCTATCTTT.